This TCR beta chain emerged from a study of blood T cell repertoires in COVID-19. Study details: COVID-19 samples collected from the United States, Italy and Spain covered acute and convalescent phases. PBMCs, B-cell-depleted T cells, or T cells provided the cDNA or gDNA that made up the material.

Authors' data handling: Cell counts per sample came from amplifying reference gene primers. Produced via immunoSEQ multiplex PCR; TCRdb's table is partial and in-frame only. The V and J calls and clone size come from that table; D and trimming were worked out from the DNA. Seen here are around 200,000 clones, 86% observed once, and the top ten hold about 2%. Sequences were obtained from peripheral blood. The clonotype originates from a woman in her forties or fifties with acute or convalescent COVID-19.

The CDR3 spells CASSRGAATHYNEQFF. CDR3 in DNA: TGTGCCAGCAGTCGGGGAGCGGCTACACACTACAATGAGCAGTTCTTC. This chain uses TRBV7-2 with TRBJ2-1, with a possible D match to TRBD2 (5 bases). This CDR3 contains 16 residues. Trimming removed 6 bases from V and 3 bases from J, with 18 bases in between. Germline V gives CDR1 SGHTA, CDR2 FQGNSA.